This entry lists 9 T cell receptor beta chains sequenced from one sample in a study of shared clonotypes between healthy human individuals. Sequencing used immunoSEQ multiplex PCR; TCRdb keeps in-frame clones, though not all of them. Of some 530,000 clones listed, approximately 78% are singletons. The source material was PBMCs. The receptors come from a woman aged 40 to 50 in good health. Some clones in this sample may be carry-over from other donors' samples.

The V gene is TRBV2, the J gene TRBJ2-5; no definite D call. The better agreement between TRBJ2-7 and the DNA end casts doubt on the J call. From germline, CDR1 is SNHLY and CDR2 FYNNEI. The CDR3 spans 13 residues. CDR3: CASSSNWSYEQYF. CDR3 DNA: TGTGCCAGCAGTTCCAACTGGTCCTACGAGCAGTACTTC.

V usage is TRBV10-3 and J usage is TRBJ1-1, with unresolved D. This CDR3 is 13 amino acids long. Germline CDR1 is ENHRY and CDR2 is SYGVKD. V was trimmed by 10 bases and J by 0 bases, leaving 12 bases between them. CDR3 loop: CASVGVVNTEAFF. CDR3 DNA: TGTGCCAGCGTCGGGGTGGTGAACACTGAAGCTTTCTTT.

Here the CDR3 reads CASSSGQDGLAGVYEQYF. As DNA, the CDR3 is TGCGCCAGCAGCTCGGGACAGGACGGACTAGCGGGGGTCTACGAGCAGTACTTC. The chain recombines TRBV10-2 with TRBJ2-7, with 13 bases identical to TRBD2. CDR1 and CDR2 from the germline V gene are WSHSY and SAAADI. The CDR3 sequence is 18 residues long. Trimming at V came to 6 bases and at J to 3 bases, leaving 14 bases not matched to a gene.

The chain uses TRBV19 and TRBJ1-1, with D unresolved. V was cut by 5 bases and J by 1 base, with 8 bases left in between. The CDR3 loop spans 13 amino acids. Germline values: CDR1 LNHDA, CDR2 SQIVND (reference sequence). The DNA of the CDR3 is TGTGCCAGTAGTCAAACACCGAACACTGAAGCTTTCTTT. This codes for CASSQTPNTEAFF.

Remarks on this clone: Additional DNA sequences in this sample encode the identical CDR3. CDR3 region: CASSLVVETQYF. In nucleotides, the CDR3 is TGTGCCAGCAGCTTAGTTGTCGAGACCCAGTACTTC. This rearrangement joins TRBV7-2 to TRBJ2-5; D call uncertain. V was pared by 1 base and J by 5 bases, with 5 bases between. From germline, CDR1 is SGHTA and CDR2 FQGNSA. The CDR3 totals 12 residues.

The rearrangement links TRBV5-8 to TRBJ2-7; maybe TRBD2 (5 bases). Trimming shortened V by 0 bases and J by 7 bases, and 20 bases separated the two germline ends. There are 16 residues in the CDR3. Germline values: CDR1 SGHTS, CDR2 YDEGEE. The CDR3 spells CASSLGFGIPDEEQYF. The CDR3 nucleotides are TGTGCCAGCAGCTTGGGTTTCGGGATCCCCGATGAAGAGCAGTACTTC.

The V gene is TRBV29-1, the J gene TRBJ1-2; D is ambiguous. CDR1 is SQVTM, CDR2 ANQGSEA, per germline. V was pared by 4 bases and J by 1 base, with 10 bases between. The CDR3 totals 13 residues. The CDR3 loop reads CSVGQDFNYGYTF. DNA for the CDR3: TGCAGCGTTGGGCAGGATTTTAACTATGGCTACACCTTC.

V and J are TRBV7-9 and TRBJ2-6, with D possibly matching TRBD1 (5 bases). Trimming removed 1 base at V and 4 bases at J, with 5 bases between. The germline V gene has CDR1 SEHNR and CDR2 FQNEAQ (reference sequence). The CDR3 has 14 amino acids. The CDR3 loop is CASSLGTGANVLTF. Written as DNA, the CDR3 is TGTGCCAGCAGCTTAGGGACAGGGGCCAACGTCCTGACTTTC.

The gene calls are TRBV7-6 and TRBJ2-5, with 13 bases matching TRBD2. The CDR3 runs 17 residues. The germline V gene encodes CDR1 SGHVS and CDR2 FNYEAQ. The junction had 11 bases not matched to a gene; V was cut back by 5 bases and J by 5 bases. CDR3 DNA sequence: TGTGCCAGCAGCACCACTAGCGGGAGGGCCTTGAGGGAGACCCAGTACTTC. Translating it yields CASSTTSGRALRETQYF.